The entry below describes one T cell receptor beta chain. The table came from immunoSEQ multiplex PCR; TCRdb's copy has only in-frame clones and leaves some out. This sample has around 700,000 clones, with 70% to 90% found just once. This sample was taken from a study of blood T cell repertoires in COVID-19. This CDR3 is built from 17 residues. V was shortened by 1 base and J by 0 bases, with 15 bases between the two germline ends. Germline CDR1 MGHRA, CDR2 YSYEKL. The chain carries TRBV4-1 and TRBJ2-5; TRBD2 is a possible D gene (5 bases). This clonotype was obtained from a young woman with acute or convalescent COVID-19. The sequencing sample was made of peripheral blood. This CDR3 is CASSQAHPAEDQETQYF. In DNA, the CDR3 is TGCGCCAGCAGCCAAGCCCACCCCGCGGAGGACCAAGAGACCCAGTACTTC.